Following are 32 T cell receptor beta chains from one sample sequenced in a study of blood T cell repertoires in COVID-19. Assay used: immunoSEQ multiplex PCR; TCRdb lists only in-frame clones, some missing. The table records approximately 270,000 clones, about 86% of them present only once. The sample comprised peripheral blood. The receptor source for this set is a person aged 70 to 79 with COVID-19, enrolled during active disease.

The chain has TRBV5-6 and TRBJ1-1; no definite D call. The CDR3 has 14 amino acids. CDR1 and CDR2 from the germline V gene are SGHDT and YYEEEE. Trimming left V 6 bases short and J 2 bases short, with 14 bases between. In DNA, the CDR3 is TGTGCCAGCACCCTCCCGTACGGTAACACTGAAGCTTTCTTT. Protein product: CASTLPYGNTEAFF.

The rearrangement uses TRBV5-1 and TRBJ2-7, with 10 positions matching TRBD2. The ends lost 0 bases at V and 5 bases at J; junction bases unmatched: 11. From germline, CDR1 is SGHRS and CDR2 YFSETQ. This CDR3 is 17 amino acids long. The CDR3, as DNA: TGCGCCAGCAGCTTGGCCAGGGCTAGCGGGGGCGGCCACGAGCAGTACTTC. As protein: CASSLARASGGGHEQYF.

This clone appeared once. The chain joins TRBV5-6 to TRBJ1-2; the match to TRBD1 covers 8 bases. Losses at the gene ends were 1 base for V and 7 bases for J; bases not matched to a gene: 6. CDR3 length: 14 residues. Germline V lookup: CDR1 SGHDT, CDR2 YYEEEE. The CDR3 nucleotides are TGTGCCAGCAGCTTGATACAGGGGGGGTTTGGCTACACCTTC. Its translation: CASSLIQGGFGYTF.

This chain links TRBV2 with TRBJ2-5; D perhaps matches TRBD1 (6 bases). This CDR3 has 13 residues. Germline V gene data show CDR1 as SNHLY and CDR2 as FYNNEI. Trimming stripped 6 bases from V and 2 bases from J, with 10 bases between. The CDR3 loop is CASRTDSQETQYF. In nucleotides, the CDR3 is TGTGCCAGCAGGACGGACAGTCAAGAGACCCAGTACTTC.

This chain links TRBV10-3 with TRBJ1-2; D may be TRBD1 (6 bases). The germline V gene encodes CDR1 ENHRY and CDR2 SYGVKD. The CDR3 is 14 amino acids. V was pared by 2 bases and J by 4 bases, with 11 bases between. This CDR3 reads CAISEKVDSYGYTF. CDR3 sequence (DNA): TGTGCCATCAGTGAGAAGGTGGACAGCTATGGCTACACCTTC.

This sequence joins TRBV14 and TRBJ2-5; 7 nucleotides align to TRBD1. The germline V gene has CDR1 SGHDN and CDR2 FVKESK. V dropped 2 bases and J dropped 1; count of bases not matched to a gene: 4. The CDR3 consists of 15 residues. The CDR3 region is CASSQWGQTQETQYF. The CDR3 region has the DNA TGTGCCAGCAGCCAATGGGGACAGACCCAAGAGACCCAGTACTTC.

The rearrangement joins TRBV6-6 to TRBJ2-7; weak D call: TRBD2 (6 bases). V was trimmed by 8 bases and J by 6 bases, leaving 17 bases between them. Germline V gene lookup returns CDR1 MNHNY and CDR2 SVGAGI (reference sequence). This CDR3 comprises 13 residues. CDR3: CASGSGNRLEQYF. The CDR3 coding sequence is TGTGCCAGCGGTAGCGGTAATCGACTCGAGCAGTACTTC.

V is TRBV19 and J is TRBJ1-4; D is perhaps TRBD1 (6 bases). V lost 6 bases and J lost 8, with 22 bases in between. This CDR3 comprises 16 residues. Germline CDR1 and CDR2: LNHDA and SQIVND (reference sequence). This CDR3 reads CASSAGGRGRMEKLFF. The CDR3 DNA follows: TGTGCCAGTAGCGCGGGAGGAAGGGGGAGGATGGAAAAACTGTTTTTT.

The table lists this clone with a count of one. V gene TRBV12-3 or TRBV12-4 combines with J gene TRBJ1-2; 10 bases line up with TRBD1. The CDR3 covers 12 residues. V lost 5 bases, J lost 14 bases, and 8 bases stayed unmatched. CDR3: CASSDRGLAWTF. The CDR3 DNA sequence: TGTGCCAGCAGTGACAGGGGGCTGGCTTGGACCTTC.

This chain connects TRBV20-1 to TRBJ1-6, with 8 nucleotides matching TRBD1. The CDR3 has 16 residues. V shed 3 bases and J 0 bases; nucleotides not matched to a gene: 4. Germline-derived CDR1 and CDR2 are DFQATT and SNEGSKA (reference sequence). The CDR3 DNA is TGCAGTGCTAGTACTCAGGGGGCCTCCTATAATTCACCCCTCCACTTT. Amino acid sequence: CSASTQGASYNSPLHF.

V usage is TRBV7-2 and J usage is TRBJ2-7; 10 bases match TRBD1. The CDR3 is 15 residues long. Germline V gene sequence: CDR1 SGHTA, CDR2 FQGNSA. V was clipped by 5 bases and J by 5 bases; unmatched bases: 9. CDR3 sequence (DNA): TGTGCCAGCAGCCTATCTCCGGGACAGGGGAACGAGCAGTACTTC. Encoded protein: CASSLSPGQGNEQYF.

J is TRBJ1-5 and V is TRBV7-8; 8 nucleotides match TRBD1. The V gene end was trimmed by 2 bases and the J gene end by 2 bases; junction bases not matched to a gene: 14. CDR3 length equals 19 residues. Germline V lookup: CDR1 SGHVS, CDR2 FQNEAQ. CDR3 DNA: TGTGCCAGCAGCTTATTTCGAGGGACAGGCGTTGGTGGCAATCAGCCCCAGCATTTT. It codes for CASSLFRGTGVGGNQPQHF.

The V gene is TRBV5-1, the J gene TRBJ2-1; D may be TRBD1 (5 bases). This CDR3 region has 10 residues. V was clipped by 7 bases and J by 13 bases, with 12 bases between them. The germline gives CDR1 SGHRS, CDR2 YFSETQ. CDR3 coding DNA: TGCGCCAGCGGAAGACAGCCACAGTTCTTC. Encoded protein: CASGRQPQFF.

V gene TRBV5-6 combines with J gene TRBJ2-7; no clear D. The CDR3 has 13 residues. Looked up from germline, CDR1 is SGHDT and CDR2 is YYEEEE. The V end lost 1 base, the J end lost 2 bases, and 7 bases lay between the germline ends. Here the CDR3 reads CASSLLGTYEQYF. Written as DNA, the CDR3 is TGTGCCAGCAGCTTGTTGGGCACCTACGAGCAGTACTTC.

This clone has only one observation. The chain links TRBV27 to TRBJ1-3; the D is unclear. The V and J ends lost 3 bases and 3 bases respectively, with 3 bases between them. This CDR3 spans 12 amino acids. Germline V gives CDR1 MNHEY, CDR2 SMNVEV (reference sequence). CDR3 DNA: TGTGCCAGCAGTTTGTATGGAAACACCATATATTTT. Encoded protein: CASSLYGNTIYF.

The CDR3 sequence is CASSVGGIGELFF. CDR3 in DNA: TGTGCCAGCAGCGTAGGCGGTATCGGGGAGCTGTTTTTT. This chain connects TRBV9 to TRBJ2-2; D is unresolved. V lost 0 bases, J lost 7 bases, and 7 bases lay in between. In germline, CDR1 is SGDLS, CDR2 YYNGEE. The CDR3 spans 13 residues.

V gene TRBV5-4 combines with J gene TRBJ2-2; 8 nucleotides line up with TRBD1. The CDR3 has 15 amino acids. Per the germline V gene, CDR1 is SGHNT and CDR2 is YYREEE (reference sequence). With 5 bases clipped from V and 5 bases from J, the junction kept 8 bases outside the gene matches. The CDR3 here is CASSPDRGLTGELFF. The CDR3, as DNA: TGTGCCAGCAGTCCCGACAGGGGTTTAACCGGGGAGCTGTTTTTT. The full variable domain, completed using reference TRBV5-4 and TRBJ2-2, is ETGVTQSPTHLIKTRGQQVTLRCSSQSGHNTVSWYQQALGQGPQFIFQYYREEENGRGNFPPRFSGLQFPNYSSELNVNALELDDSALYLCASSPDRGLTGELFFGEGSRLTVL.

The chain links TRBV15 to TRBJ1-3; D is unresolved. The V gene's germline CDR1 is LNHNV and CDR2 YYDKDF (reference sequence). This CDR3 is 13 amino acids long. The ends were cut back, 0 bases at V and 4 bases at J, with 4 bases in the middle. The DNA for the CDR3 is TGTGCCACCAGCAGAGATCGGGGAAACACCATATATTTT. It yields the protein CATSRDRGNTIYF. The whole variable domain, remainder taken from reference TRBV15 and TRBJ1-3, is DAMVIQNPRYQVTQFGKPVTLSCSQTLNHNVMYWYQQKSSQAPKLLFHYYDKDFNNEADTPDNFQSRRPNTSFCFLDIRSPGLGDTAMYLCATSRDRGNTIYFGEGSWLTVV.

The chain employs TRBV19 and TRBJ1-1; the match to TRBD1 covers 7 bases. The germline CDR1 and CDR2 sequences are LNHDA and SQIVND (reference sequence). This CDR3 contains 13 residues. V was pared by 5 bases and J by 3 bases, with 3 bases of the junction left unmatched. The CDR3 DNA is TGTGCCAGTAGTCCGCAGGGGGACACTGAAGCTTTCTTT. Amino acids: CASSPQGDTEAFF.

This chain uses TRBV11-2 with TRBJ1-4, with 8 nucleotides matching TRBD1. The ends lost 5 bases at V and 7 bases at J; junction bases unmatched: 6. The CDR3 is 14 amino acids. Looked up from germline, CDR1 is SGHAT and CDR2 is FQNNGV. The CDR3 protein is CASSRDRFSEKLFF. CDR3 DNA: TGTGCCAGCAGCCGGGACAGGTTTAGTGAAAAACTGTTTTTT.

This chain joins TRBV7-9 and TRBJ1-2, with D unresolved. Trimming took 1 base from V and 8 from J, leaving 20 bases between them. Germline V gene data show CDR1 as SEHNR and CDR2 as FQNEAQ (reference sequence). The length of the CDR3 is 16 residues. CDR3 nucleotide sequence: TGTGCCAGCAGCTTAGGTCGGTCTCCGGGTGGCGGGGGCTACACCTTC. Its translation is CASSLGRSPGGGGYTF. The full variable domain, its missing parts supplied by reference TRBV7-9 and TRBJ1-2, is DTGVSQNPRHKITKRGQNVTFRCDPISEHNRLYWYRQTLGQGPEFLTYFQNEAQLEKSRLLSDRFSAERPKGSFSTLEIQRTEQGDSAMYLCASSLGRSPGGGGYTFGSGTRLTVV.

This chain joins TRBV6-2 or TRBV6-3 and TRBJ2-7, with TRBD1 identical over 10 bases. The length of the CDR3 is 15 residues. Germline V gene sequence: CDR1 MNHEY, CDR2 SVGEGT. J lost 6 bases, V lost 2 bases, and 7 bases had no gene match. CDR3 loop: CASSYTTGGEGEQYF. CDR3 coding DNA: TGTGCCAGCAGTTACACGACAGGGGGCGAGGGCGAGCAGTACTTC.

Concerning this clone: Other DNA variants within this sample encode the same CDR3. The rearrangement joins TRBV7-9 to TRBJ1-5; unclear D gene. Germline CDR1 and CDR2: SEHNR and FQNEAQ (reference sequence). V shed 4 bases and J shed 5 bases, with 6 bases lying between them. CDR3 length: 12 amino acids. The CDR3 sequence: CASSWGDQPQHF. The CDR3 DNA follows: TGTGCCAGCAGCTGGGGAGATCAGCCCCAGCATTTT. The whole variable domain, remainder taken from reference TRBV7-9 and TRBJ1-5, is DTGVSQNPRHKITKRGQNVTFRCDPISEHNRLYWYRQTLGQGPEFLTYFQNEAQLEKSRLLSDRFSAERPKGSFSTLEIQRTEQGDSAMYLCASSWGDQPQHFGDGTRLSIL.

A single count supports this clone. The J gene is TRBJ2-7, the V gene TRBV7-9; TRBD2 is a possible D gene (5 bases). Germline values: CDR1 SEHNR, CDR2 FQNEAQ (reference sequence). Trimming cost V 2 bases and J 2 bases, with 13 bases left between them. There are 15 residues in the CDR3. The CDR3 protein is CASSLSAGGAYEQYF. DNA for the CDR3: TGTGCCAGCAGCTTATCCGCTGGAGGAGCCTACGAGCAGTACTTC.

The chain joins TRBV7-3 to TRBJ2-2, with D possibly being TRBD1 (5 bases). The CDR3 contains 13 residues. The V end was cut by 7 bases, the J end by 5 bases, with 11 bases between. Germline V lookup: CDR1 SGHTA, CDR2 FQGTGA. The CDR3 region is CASTQGRTGELFF. The CDR3 DNA reads TGTGCCAGCACGCAGGGTAGAACCGGGGAGCTGTTTTTT.

The rearrangement uses TRBV7-2 and TRBJ2-5, with a tentative D call TRBD1 (5 bases). The CDR3 is 15 residues long. The V end lost 5 bases, the J end lost 2 bases, and 15 bases lay between the germline ends. The germline CDR1 and CDR2 sequences are SGHTA and FQGNSA. CDR3 nucleotide sequence: TGTGCCAGCAGCCCACTTGGGGCAGCGCAAGAGACCCAGTACTTC. This encodes CASSPLGAAQETQYF.

The chain joins TRBV5-1 to TRBJ2-3; 9 nucleotides line up with TRBD2. Germline values: CDR1 SGHRS, CDR2 YFSETQ. The CDR3 totals 17 residues. V lost 1 base to trimming and J lost 4 bases; unmatched junction nucleotides: 10. The CDR3: CASSLYRAGGLPDTQYF. CDR3 nucleotides: TGCGCCAGCAGCTTGTATCGTGCGGGGGGGCTGCCAGATACGCAGTATTTT.

The chain carries TRBV12-3 or TRBV12-4 and TRBJ1-2; 8 bases map to TRBD1. The J segment lost 3 bases and the V segment lost 4 bases, leaving 1 base of the junction unmatched. CDR3 length equals 13 residues. The CDR3 region is CASSWTGYYGYTF. The CDR3 nucleotides are TGTGCCAGCAGTTGGACAGGGTACTATGGCTACACCTTC.

V gene TRBV9 combines with J gene TRBJ2-2; the D is unclear. This CDR3 is built from 15 residues. Trimming took off 1 base at V and 0 bases at J, with 7 bases between the two ends. Germline V gene lookup returns CDR1 SGDLS and CDR2 YYNGEE. The CDR3 DNA sequence: TGTGCCAGCAGCGTACGAGCCTCGAACACCGGGGAGCTGTTTTTT. Its translation is CASSVRASNTGELFF.

On this clone itself: Additional DNA sequences in this sample encode the identical CDR3. This chain connects TRBV2 to TRBJ2-6; D is unclear. Trimming pared 3 bases from V and 3 bases from J, leaving 9 bases between. The CDR3 is made up of 15 amino acids. CDR1 SNHLY and CDR2 FYNNEI come from the germline V gene. The CDR3 coding sequence is TGTGCCAGCAGTGATTGGGCAAGTGGGGCCAACGTCCTGACTTTC. It encodes CASSDWASGANVLTF. The full variable domain, rest sourced from reference TRBV2 and TRBJ2-6, is EPEVTQTPSHQVTQMGQEVILRCVPISNHLYFYWYRQILGQKVEFLVSFYNNEISEKSEIFDDQFSVERPDGSNFTLKIRSTKLEDSAMYFCASSDWASGANVLTFGAGSRLTVL.

The V and J genes are TRBV20-1 and TRBJ1-5; 8 bases agree with TRBD1. CDR1 is DFQATT, CDR2 SNEGSKA, per germline (reference sequence). The J segment lost 2 bases and the V segment lost 5 bases, leaving 5 bases of the junction unmatched. The CDR3 has 14 residues. The CDR3 DNA reads TGCAGTGCTGGTGAGACAGGGGGCAATCAGCCCCAGCATTTT. Amino acid sequence: CSAGETGGNQPQHF.

This chain joins TRBV6-5 and TRBJ2-2; possible D gene TRBD2, 5 bases. Trimming took off 6 bases at V and 6 bases at J, with 14 bases between the two ends. CDR1 is MNHEY, CDR2 SVGAGI, per germline. This CDR3 spans 14 amino acids. CDR3 sequence: CASRAELSAGELFF. CDR3 DNA sequence: TGTGCCAGCAGAGCGGAACTATCGGCCGGGGAGCTGTTTTTT.